This T cell receptor beta chain was captured by sequencing in a study of immune evolution from preneoplasia to lung adenocarcinoma. Study-level background: HLA loss of heterozygosity: under 7.5% AIS, about 15% MIA, approximately 31% ADC, none AAH. Study-level findings and limits: Later-stage lesions appeared to have more T cells, more diversity, less clonality.

Data came from immunoSEQ multiplex PCR; TCRdb stores just in-frame clones and leaves some out. The profile shows some 11,000 clones, more than 65% of them singletons. H&E slides confirmed each diagnosis, reviewed by two pathologists independently. Comment on this clone: The antigen is unknown.

This CDR3 comprises 13 residues. Deletions cut 5 bases from V and 1 base from J, with 6 bases between. Germline lookup yields CDR1 SEHNR and CDR2 FQNEAQ (reference sequence). The V gene is TRBV7-9, the J gene TRBJ1-5; D not resolved. The sequence was obtained from a person between 65 and 79 years old with lung adenocarcinoma. The sample consisted of FFPE minimally invasive lung adenocarcinoma tissue. CDR3 nucleotides: TGTGCCAGCAGCGTACAGAGCAATCAGCCCCAGCATTTT. It is translated as CASSVQSNQPQHF.